The 16 T cell receptor beta chains given below trace back to one sample, sequenced in a study of Ad26.COV2.S vaccination and SARS-CoV-2 variants. Generated by immunoSEQ multiplex PCR, the TCRdb table keeps only in-frame clones and is missing some. The profile shows about 240,000 clones, approximately 90% of them singletons. Treatment: about 20 received Ad26.COV2.S at low or high dose, single or two shots; 5 received placebo; per-sample allocation not given. It was on day 63 after the first vaccine or placebo injection that samples were taken. The sequenced sample was peripheral blood, obtained in a trial of Ad26.COV2.S vaccine versus placebo. The source of these receptors is a person aged 18-60 years who received the Ad26.COV2.S COVID-19 vaccine or a placebo.

The chain has TRBV6-5 and TRBJ2-7; D gene uncertain. CDR1 is MNHEY and CDR2 is SVGAGI in the germline V gene. The V gene lost 8 bases and the J gene lost 3 bases, with 17 bases spanning the gap. The CDR3 runs to 14 residues. CDR3 nucleotides: TGTGCCAGCTCCCCGGCTGTCACCCTCTACGAGCAGTACTTC. This translates into CASSPAVTLYEQYF.

The chain couples TRBV11-2 to TRBJ2-6; D might be TRBD1 (5 bases). V was trimmed by 5 bases and J by 0 bases, leaving 8 bases between them. The length of the CDR3 is 15 residues. Germline assignment: CDR1 SGHAT and CDR2 FQNNGV. The CDR3 bases are TGTGCCAGCAGCACCAGGGTCTCTGGGGCCAACGTCCTGACTTTC. It is translated as CASSTRVSGANVLTF.

The chain uses TRBV7-9 and TRBJ2-1; tentatively, D is TRBD2 (6 bases). The CDR3 is 14 residues long. V lost 5 bases, J lost 9 bases, and 17 bases lay in between. The germline gives CDR1 SEHNR, CDR2 FQNEAQ (reference sequence). The CDR3 DNA reads TGTGCCAGCAGCCCATCGGGACTTTCTTTTGAGCAGTTCTTC. Translating it yields CASSPSGLSFEQFF.

The rearrangement joins TRBV5-4 to TRBJ1-6; D is ambiguous. Germline CDR1 reads SGHNT; CDR2 reads YYREEE (reference sequence). CDR3 size: 20 residues. Trimming cost V 5 bases and J 0 bases, with 24 bases left between them. CDR3 bases: TGTGCCAGCAGTTCCGGCACGGGAATCCCGGGGAGCTCCTATAATTCACCCCTCCACTTT. This encodes CASSSGTGIPGSSYNSPLHF.

The V call is TRBV4-3, the J call TRBJ2-2; 11 positions agree with TRBD2. CDR3 length equals 18 residues. Trimming cost V 4 bases and J 1 base; bases outside gene matches: 8. Per germline, CDR1 LGHNA and CDR2 YSLEER. CDR3 sequence reads: CASSLQRLAGGNTGELFF. The CDR3 nucleotides read TGCGCCAGCAGCCTCCAAAGGCTAGCGGGAGGGAACACCGGGGAGCTGTTTTTT.

The V call is TRBV5-1, the J call TRBJ2-3; TRBD2 matches at 8 bases. This CDR3 is built from 15 residues. Losses at the gene ends were 3 bases for V and 6 bases for J; bases not matched to a gene: 9. Germline CDR1 SGHRS, CDR2 YFSETQ. CDR3 nucleotide sequence: TGCGCCAGCAGCTCTTTAAGCGGGGGCTCCGATACGCAGTATTTT. This gives the protein CASSSLSGGSDTQYF.

The chain combines TRBV7-9 with TRBJ1-2, with a weak D call TRBD1 (6 bases). The length of the CDR3 is 14 residues. Trimming stripped 5 bases from V and 4 bases from J, with 14 bases between. Germline V gives CDR1 SEHNR, CDR2 FQNEAQ (reference sequence). The CDR3 region is CASSGQGGGYGYTF. DNA of the CDR3: TGTGCCAGCAGCGGTCAGGGAGGGGGCTATGGCTACACCTTC.

This clone was seen only once. The rearrangement uses TRBV29-1 and TRBJ2-5, with 7 positions matching TRBD1. V trimming: 7 bases; J trimming: 4 bases; junction bases outside the gene matches: 9. Germline-derived CDR1 and CDR2 are SQVTM and ANQGSEA. CDR3 length: 13 amino acids. CDR3 nucleotides: TGCAGCGGTAGGGACAGTTCAGGAGAGACCCAGTACTTC. It encodes CSGRDSSGETQYF.

The rearrangement joins TRBV7-3 to TRBJ2-1, with TRBD2 matching 16 bases. This CDR3 has 16 amino acids. Losses at the gene ends were 3 bases for V and 5 bases for J; bases not matched to a gene: 1. Per the germline V gene, CDR1 is SGHTA and CDR2 is FQGTGA. DNA for the CDR3: TGTGCCAGCAGCTTGGGACTAGCGGGGGGGCACAATGAGCAGTTCTTC. It translates to CASSLGLAGGHNEQFF.

The chain combines TRBV15 with TRBJ2-2, with D unclear. The CDR3 is 14 residues long. Per germline, CDR1 LNHNV and CDR2 YYDKDF (reference sequence). V shed 0 bases and J shed 5 bases, with 7 bases lying between them. CDR3 DNA: TGTGCCACCAGCAGAGATCAAGGGACCGGGGAGCTGTTTTTT. Its translation is CATSRDQGTGELFF. Drawing the rest from reference TRBV15 and TRBJ2-2, the complete variable domain is DAMVIQNPRYQVTQFGKPVTLSCSQTLNHNVMYWYQQKSSQAPKLLFHYYDKDFNNEADTPDNFQSRRPNTSFCFLDIRSPGLGDTAMYLCATSRDQGTGELFFGEGSRLTVL.

The chain carries TRBV7-8 and TRBJ1-1; D may be TRBD1 (5 bases). Germline CDR1 reads SGHVS; CDR2 reads FQNEAQ. This CDR3 spans 16 amino acids. V was trimmed by 5 bases and J by 5 bases, leaving 21 bases between them. The CDR3 nucleotides read TGTGCCAGCAGCCCCGGGGCCCGCAGGGAAGGAACTGAAGCTTTCTTT. This gives the protein CASSPGARREGTEAFF. The full variable domain, its missing parts supplied by reference TRBV7-8 and TRBJ1-1, is GAGVSQSPRYKVAKRGQDVALRCDPISGHVSLFWYQQALGQGPEFLTYFQNEAQLDKSGLPSDRFFAERPEGSVSTLKIQRTQQEDSAVYLCASSPGARREGTEAFFGQGTRLTVV.

V is TRBV7-2 and J is TRBJ2-1; D remains ambiguous. CDR3 size: 14 residues. V was clipped by 1 base and J by 4 bases, with 8 bases between them. Germline CDR1 and CDR2: SGHTA and FQGNSA. The CDR3 loop reads CASSLGQSYNEQFF. The CDR3 DNA is TGTGCCAGCAGCTTAGGTCAGTCTTACAATGAGCAGTTCTTC.

This chain links TRBV30 with TRBJ2-3; 11 bases map to TRBD2. This CDR3 is 16 amino acids long. Per the germline V gene, CDR1 is GTSNPN and CDR2 is SVGIG (reference sequence). The V gene end was trimmed by 0 bases and the J gene end by 0 bases; junction bases not matched to a gene: 2. CDR3 residues: CAWSVGTSGSTDTQYF. The CDR3 DNA reads TGTGCCTGGAGTGTAGGGACTAGCGGTAGCACAGATACGCAGTATTTT.

V usage is TRBV6-2 or TRBV6-3 and J usage is TRBJ1-5; D is unresolved. Germline V gene lookup returns CDR1 MNHEY and CDR2 SVGEGT. This CDR3 comprises 17 residues. V lost 5 bases, J lost 0 bases, and 17 bases lay in between. The CDR3 DNA is TGTGCCAGCAGTCCGATAGTTTCTCCCGGTAGCAATCAGCCCCAGCATTTT. Translated, it gives CASSPIVSPGSNQPQHF.

The genes are TRBV4-1 and TRBJ2-5, with no clear D. Germline V lookup: CDR1 MGHRA, CDR2 YSYEKL. Trimming cost V 0 bases and J 5 bases, with 10 bases left between them. The CDR3 is made up of 14 amino acids. The CDR3 DNA follows: TGCGCCAGCAGCCAAGACCCGACGGAGGAGACCCAGTACTTC. This gives the protein CASSQDPTEETQYF.

The chain carries TRBV9 and TRBJ2-3; unclear D gene. The V and J ends lost 5 bases and 4 bases respectively, with 17 bases between them. Germline V gene sequence: CDR1 SGDLS, CDR2 YYNGEE. The length of the CDR3 is 15 residues. The DNA of the CDR3 is TGTGCCAGCAGGGACGATGGGGTTGGGGCAGATACGCAGTATTTT. Residues: CASRDDGVGADTQYF. Using reference TRBV9 and TRBJ2-3 for the parts outside the CDR3, the full variable domain is DSGVTQTPKHLITATGQRVTLRCSPRSGDLSVYWYQQSLDQGLQFLIQYYNGEERAKGNILERFSAQQFPDLHSELNLSSLELGDSALYFCASRDDGVGADTQYFGPGTRLTVL.